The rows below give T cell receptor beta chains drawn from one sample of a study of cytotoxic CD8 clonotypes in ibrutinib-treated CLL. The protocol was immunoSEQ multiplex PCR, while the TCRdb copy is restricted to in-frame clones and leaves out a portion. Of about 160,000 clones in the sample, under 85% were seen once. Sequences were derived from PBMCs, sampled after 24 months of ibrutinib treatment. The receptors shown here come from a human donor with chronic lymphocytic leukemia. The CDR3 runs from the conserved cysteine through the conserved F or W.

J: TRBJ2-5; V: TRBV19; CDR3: CASSLSDRGKTQYF
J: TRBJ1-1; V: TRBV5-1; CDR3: CASSLGPRKNTEAFF
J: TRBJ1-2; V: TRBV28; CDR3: CASSPQTGFYGYTF
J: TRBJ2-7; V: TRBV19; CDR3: CASSMAGGRLYEQYF
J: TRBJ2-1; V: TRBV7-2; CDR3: CASSSLLGLAASGEQFF
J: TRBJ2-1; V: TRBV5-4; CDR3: CASSGSAHPDEQFF
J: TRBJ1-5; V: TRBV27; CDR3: CASSFLREPQHF
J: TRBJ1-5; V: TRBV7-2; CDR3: CASSLGTGGNQPQHF
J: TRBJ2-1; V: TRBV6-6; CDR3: CASSSRPDLGKFF
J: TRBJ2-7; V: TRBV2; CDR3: CASGPSGGAIYEQYF
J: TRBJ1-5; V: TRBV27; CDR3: CASSSPGKGQGNQPQHF
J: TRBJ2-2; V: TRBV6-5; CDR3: CASSESGAATGELFF
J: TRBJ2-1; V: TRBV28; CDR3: CASSPRLQSGKHYNEQFF
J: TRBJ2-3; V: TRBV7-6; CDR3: CASSLTRDTQYF
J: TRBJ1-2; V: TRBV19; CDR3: CASSIRDIGSYTF
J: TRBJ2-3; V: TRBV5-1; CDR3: CASSRGGQGRTDTQYF
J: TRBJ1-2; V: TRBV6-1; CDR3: CASRDAPYGYTF
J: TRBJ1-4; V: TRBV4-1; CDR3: CASSNQGGSNEKLFF
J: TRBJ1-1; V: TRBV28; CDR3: CASSLTSQANTEAFF
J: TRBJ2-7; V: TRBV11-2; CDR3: CASSQLGIGDSRGEQYF
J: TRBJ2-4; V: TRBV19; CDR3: CASSDGGKAKNIQYF
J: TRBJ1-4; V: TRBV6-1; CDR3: CASSDDSYREKLFF
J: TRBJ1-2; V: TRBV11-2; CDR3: CASSPRTYGYTF
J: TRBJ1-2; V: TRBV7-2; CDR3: CASSSYRGPNYGYTF
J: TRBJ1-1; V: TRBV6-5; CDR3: CASSAGVTEAFF
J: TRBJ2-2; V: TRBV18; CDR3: CASSPEYGAGELFF
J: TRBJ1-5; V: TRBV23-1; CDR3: CASSQFEQGDQPQHF
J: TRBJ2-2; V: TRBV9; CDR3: CASSVFSGSNTGELFF
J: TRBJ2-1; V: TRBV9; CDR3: CASSVNSGGSGRGNEQFF
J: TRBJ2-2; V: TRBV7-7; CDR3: CASSLAPADIPGELFF
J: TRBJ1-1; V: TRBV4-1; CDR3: CASRQGLDTEAFF
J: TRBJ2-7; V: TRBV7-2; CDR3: CASSMDSSSYEQYF
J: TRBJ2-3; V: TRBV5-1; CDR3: CASSFESGTRYRDTQYF
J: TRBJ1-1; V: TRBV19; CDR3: CASSIKKGGRTEAFF
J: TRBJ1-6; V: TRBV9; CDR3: CASSYTGVSPLHF
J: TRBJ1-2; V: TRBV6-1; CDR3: CASSARPRDDGYTF
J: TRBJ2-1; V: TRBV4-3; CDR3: CASSQDGLAPYNEQFF
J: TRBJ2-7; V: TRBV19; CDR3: CASSRGAYEQYF
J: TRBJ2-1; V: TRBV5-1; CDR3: CASSLRAGVRYNEQFF
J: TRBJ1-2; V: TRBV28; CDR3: CASSPYRGAKAYGYTF
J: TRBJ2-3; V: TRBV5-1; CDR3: CASSQGQGGTDTQYF
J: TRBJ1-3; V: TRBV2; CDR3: CASRTGGSGNTIYF
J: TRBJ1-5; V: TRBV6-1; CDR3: CASSGGSQPQHF
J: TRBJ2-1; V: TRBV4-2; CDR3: CASSQDVARAYNEQFF
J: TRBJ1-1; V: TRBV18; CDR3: CASSREGQGVNTEAFF